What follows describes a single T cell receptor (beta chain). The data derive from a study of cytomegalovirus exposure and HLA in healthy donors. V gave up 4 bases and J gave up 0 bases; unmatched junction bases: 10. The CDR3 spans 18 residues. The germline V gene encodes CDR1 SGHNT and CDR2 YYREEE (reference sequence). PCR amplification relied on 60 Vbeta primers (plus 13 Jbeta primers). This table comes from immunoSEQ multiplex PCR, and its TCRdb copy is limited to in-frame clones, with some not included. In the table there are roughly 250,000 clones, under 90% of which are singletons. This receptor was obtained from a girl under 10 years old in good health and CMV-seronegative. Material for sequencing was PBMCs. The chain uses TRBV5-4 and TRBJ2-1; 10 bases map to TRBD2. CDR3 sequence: CASSTPWTSGFSYNEQFF. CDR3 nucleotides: TGTGCCAGCAGCACTCCATGGACTAGCGGATTCTCCTACAATGAGCAGTTCTTC.